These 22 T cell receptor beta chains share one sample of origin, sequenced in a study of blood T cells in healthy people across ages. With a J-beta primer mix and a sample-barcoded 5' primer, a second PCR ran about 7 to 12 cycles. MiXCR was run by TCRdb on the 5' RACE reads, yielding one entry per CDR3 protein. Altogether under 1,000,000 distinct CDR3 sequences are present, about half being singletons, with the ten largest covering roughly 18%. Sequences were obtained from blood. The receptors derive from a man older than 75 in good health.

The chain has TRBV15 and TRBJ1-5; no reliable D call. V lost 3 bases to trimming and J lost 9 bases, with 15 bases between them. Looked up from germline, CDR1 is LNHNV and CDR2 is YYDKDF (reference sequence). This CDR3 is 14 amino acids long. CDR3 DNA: TGTGCCACCAGCAGTCGACGGGTTGGGGTGCCCCAGCATTTT. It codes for CATSSRRVGVPQHF. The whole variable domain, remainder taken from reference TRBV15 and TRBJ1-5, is DAMVIQNPRYQVTQFGKPVTLSCSQTLNHNVMYWYQQKSSQAPKLLFHYYDKDFNNEADTPDNFQSRRPNTSFCFLDIRSPGLGDTAMYLCATSSRRVGVPQHFGDGTRLSIL.

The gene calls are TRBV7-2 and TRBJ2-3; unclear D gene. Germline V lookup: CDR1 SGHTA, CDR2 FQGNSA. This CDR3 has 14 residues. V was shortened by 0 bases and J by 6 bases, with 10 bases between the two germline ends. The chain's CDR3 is CASSLAGTSDTQYF. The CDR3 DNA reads TGTGCCAGCAGCTTAGCGGGAACCTCCGATACGCAGTATTTT. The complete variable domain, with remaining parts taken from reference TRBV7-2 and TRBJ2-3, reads GAGVSQSPSNKVTEKGKDVELRCDPISGHTALYWYRQSLGQGLEFLIYFQGNSAPDKSGLPSDRFSAERTGGSVSTLTIQRTQQEDSAVYLCASSLAGTSDTQYFGPGTRLTVL.

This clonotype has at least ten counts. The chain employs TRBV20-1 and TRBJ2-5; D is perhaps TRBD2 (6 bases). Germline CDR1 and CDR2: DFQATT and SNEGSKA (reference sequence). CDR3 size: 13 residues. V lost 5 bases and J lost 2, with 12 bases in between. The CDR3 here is CSALRDSQETQYF. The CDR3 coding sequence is TGCAGTGCTCTCCGGGACTCACAAGAGACCCAGTACTTC.

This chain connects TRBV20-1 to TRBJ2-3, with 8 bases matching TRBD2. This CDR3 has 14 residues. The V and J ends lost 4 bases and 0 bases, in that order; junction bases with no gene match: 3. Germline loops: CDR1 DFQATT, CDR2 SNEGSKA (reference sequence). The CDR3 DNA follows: TGCAGTGCTAATCCTAGCGGGAGCACAGATACGCAGTATTTT. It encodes CSANPSGSTDTQYF.

The CDR3: CASSLAVPTDEQFF. CDR3 coding DNA: TGTGCCAGCAGCTTAGCCGTACCCACGGATGAGCAGTTCTTC. This chain links TRBV11-1 with TRBJ2-1, with D hard to call. CDR1 SGHAT and CDR2 FQDESV come from the germline V gene (reference sequence). This CDR3 comprises 14 residues. V lost 0 bases, J lost 8 bases, and 11 bases lay in between.

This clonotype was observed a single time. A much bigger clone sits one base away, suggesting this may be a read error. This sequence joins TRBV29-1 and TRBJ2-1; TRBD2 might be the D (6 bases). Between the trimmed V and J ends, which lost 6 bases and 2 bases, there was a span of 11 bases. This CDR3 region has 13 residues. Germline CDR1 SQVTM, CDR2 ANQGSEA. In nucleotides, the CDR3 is TGCAGCGTGGTTCTAGCGACCTACAATGAGCAGTTCTTC. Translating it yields CSVVLATYNEQFF.

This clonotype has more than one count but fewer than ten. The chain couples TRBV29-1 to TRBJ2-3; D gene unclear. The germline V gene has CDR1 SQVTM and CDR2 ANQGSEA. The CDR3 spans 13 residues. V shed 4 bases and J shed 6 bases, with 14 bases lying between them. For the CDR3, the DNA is TGCAGCGTTGCTCCTTCGACGTCCGATACGCAGTATTTT. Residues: CSVAPSTSDTQYF.

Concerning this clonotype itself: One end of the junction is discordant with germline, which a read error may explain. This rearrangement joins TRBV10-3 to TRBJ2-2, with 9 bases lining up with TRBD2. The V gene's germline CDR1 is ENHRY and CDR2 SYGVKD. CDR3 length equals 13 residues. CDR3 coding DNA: TGTGCCATCACCGGGACTAGCCCCGGGGAGCCGTTTTTT. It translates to CAITGTSPGEPFF.

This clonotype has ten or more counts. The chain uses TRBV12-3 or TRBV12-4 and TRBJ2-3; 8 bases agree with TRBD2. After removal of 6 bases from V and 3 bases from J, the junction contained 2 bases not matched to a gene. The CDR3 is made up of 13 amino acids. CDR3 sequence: CASRPSGTDTQYF. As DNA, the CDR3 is TGTGCCAGCAGGCCTAGCGGGACAGATACGCAGTATTTT.

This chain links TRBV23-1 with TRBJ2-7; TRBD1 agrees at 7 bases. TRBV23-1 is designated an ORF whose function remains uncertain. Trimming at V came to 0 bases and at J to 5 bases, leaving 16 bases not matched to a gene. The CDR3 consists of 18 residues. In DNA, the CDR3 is TGCGCCAGCAGTCAATCGGGCAGGGGGAGCGCCCTTGGGAACGAGCAGTACTTC. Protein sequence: CASSQSGRGSALGNEQYF.

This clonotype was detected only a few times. The CDR3 DNA sequence: TGTGCCAGCAGGGGGACAGGGTTGAGCAATCAGCCCCAGCATTTT. Translation: CASRGTGLSNQPQHF. The J gene is TRBJ1-5, the V gene TRBV2, with TRBD1 identical over 9 bases. V was clipped by 6 bases and J by 1 base; unmatched bases: 4. Germline CDR1 and CDR2: SNHLY and FYNNEI. The CDR3 runs 15 residues.

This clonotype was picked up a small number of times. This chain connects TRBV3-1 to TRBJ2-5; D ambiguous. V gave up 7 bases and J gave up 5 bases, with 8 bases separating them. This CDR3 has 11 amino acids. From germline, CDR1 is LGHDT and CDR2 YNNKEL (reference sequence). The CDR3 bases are TGTGCCAGCACCATTCGGGAGACCCAGTACTTC. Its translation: CASTIRETQYF.

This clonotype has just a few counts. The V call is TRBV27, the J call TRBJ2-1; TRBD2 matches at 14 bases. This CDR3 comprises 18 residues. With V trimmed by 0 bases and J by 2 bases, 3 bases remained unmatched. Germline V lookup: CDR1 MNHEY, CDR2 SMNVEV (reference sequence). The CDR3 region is CASSLSLTSGRAYNEQFF. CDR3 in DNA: TGTGCCAGCAGTTTATCTTTGACTAGCGGGAGGGCCTACAATGAGCAGTTCTTC.

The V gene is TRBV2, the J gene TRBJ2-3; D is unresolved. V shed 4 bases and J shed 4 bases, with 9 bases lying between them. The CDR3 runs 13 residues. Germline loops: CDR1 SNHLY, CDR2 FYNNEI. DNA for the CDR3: TGTGCCAGCAGTGGACTTCGCTCAGATACGCAGTATTTT. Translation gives CASSGLRSDTQYF.

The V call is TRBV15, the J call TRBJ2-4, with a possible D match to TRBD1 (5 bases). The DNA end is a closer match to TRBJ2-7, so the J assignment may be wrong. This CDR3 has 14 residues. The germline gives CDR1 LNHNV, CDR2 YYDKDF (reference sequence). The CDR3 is CATSNRLGPYEQYF. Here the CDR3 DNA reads TGTGCCACCAGCAACAGACTGGGGCCCTACGAGCAGTACTTC.

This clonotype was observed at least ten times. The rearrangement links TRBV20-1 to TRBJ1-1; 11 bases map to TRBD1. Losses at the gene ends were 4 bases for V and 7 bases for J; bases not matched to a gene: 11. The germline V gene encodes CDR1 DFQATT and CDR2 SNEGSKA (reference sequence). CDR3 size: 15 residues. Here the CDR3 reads CSATNLDRGHREAFF. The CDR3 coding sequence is TGCAGTGCTACCAACCTGGACAGGGGGCACCGTGAAGCTTTCTTT.

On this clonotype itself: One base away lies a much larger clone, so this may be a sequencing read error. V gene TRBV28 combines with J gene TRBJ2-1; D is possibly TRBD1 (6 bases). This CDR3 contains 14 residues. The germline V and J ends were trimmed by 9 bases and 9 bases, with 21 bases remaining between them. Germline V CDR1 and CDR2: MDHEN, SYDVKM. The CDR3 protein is CASRGGLLNGEQFF. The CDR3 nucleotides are TGTGCCAGTCGAGGGGGATTGCTCAATGGTGAGCAGTTCTTC.

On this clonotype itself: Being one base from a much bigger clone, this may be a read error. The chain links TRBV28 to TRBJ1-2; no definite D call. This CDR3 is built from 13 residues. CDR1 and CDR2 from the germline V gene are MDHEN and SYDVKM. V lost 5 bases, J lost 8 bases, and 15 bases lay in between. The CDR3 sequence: CASSVVIQEGYTF. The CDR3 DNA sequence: TGTGCCAGCAGTGTTGTTATCCAGGAGGGCTACACCTTC.

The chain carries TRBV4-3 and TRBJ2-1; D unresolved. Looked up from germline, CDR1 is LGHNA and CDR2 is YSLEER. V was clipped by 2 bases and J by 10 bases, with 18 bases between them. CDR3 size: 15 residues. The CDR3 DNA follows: TGCGCCAGCAGCCAACTCGCTGGTGGGCGGACCGAGCAGTTCTTC. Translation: CASSQLAGGRTEQFF.

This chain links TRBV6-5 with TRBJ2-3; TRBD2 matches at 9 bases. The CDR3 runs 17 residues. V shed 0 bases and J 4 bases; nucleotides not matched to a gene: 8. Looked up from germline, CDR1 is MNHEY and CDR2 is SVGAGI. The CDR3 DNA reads TGTGCCAGCAGTTACTCCCCGGGACTAGCAGGTTCAGATACGCAGTATTTT. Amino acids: CASSYSPGLAGSDTQYF.

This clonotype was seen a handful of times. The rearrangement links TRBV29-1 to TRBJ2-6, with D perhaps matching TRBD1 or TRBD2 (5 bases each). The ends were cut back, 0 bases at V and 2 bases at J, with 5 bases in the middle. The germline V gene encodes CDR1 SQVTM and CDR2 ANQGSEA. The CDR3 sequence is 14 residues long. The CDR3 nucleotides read TGCAGCGTTGAAGAGGGGGCTGGGGCCAACGTCCTGACTTTC. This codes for CSVEEGAGANVLTF.

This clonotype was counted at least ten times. The CDR3: CASRESGDSTDTQYF. The CDR3 DNA follows: TGTGCCAGCAGGGAATCAGGGGACAGCACAGATACGCAGTATTTT. This sequence joins TRBV6-5 and TRBJ2-3, with a tentative D call TRBD1 (6 bases). This CDR3 is 15 amino acids long. V was clipped by 6 bases and J by 0 bases, with 13 bases between them. In germline, CDR1 is MNHEY, CDR2 SVGAGI.